The source of this T cell receptor (beta chain) is a study of cytomegalovirus exposure and HLA in healthy donors. Study-wide results and limits: The classifier reportedly diagnosed cytomegalovirus status with high specificity and sensitivity. CMV serostatus stood as the only immune exposure information on hand. Among TCR beta chains, those listed as cytomegalovirus-associated numbered fewer than 200.

This CDR3 spans 15 amino acids. The ends lost 8 bases at V and 5 bases at J; junction bases unmatched: 9. Germline V gene lookup returns CDR1 LGHNT and CDR2 FRNRAP. Donors were ostensibly healthy at sampling, although undocumented immune exposures were probable. In the case of this clone: Its antigen is undetermined.

PCR employed 60 Vbeta and 13 Jbeta primers. Assay: immunoSEQ multiplex PCR; the TCRdb copy retains only in-frame clones and omits some. Here the sample spans about 170,000 clones, about 85% being singletons. The specimen was PBMCs. This clonotype was obtained from a man aged 25-45 years in good health and CMV-seropositive. The chain links TRBV12-5 to TRBJ2-5; 12 bases are shared with TRBD1. CDR3 nucleotide sequence: TGTGCTAGTTTGCGCGGGACAGGGGGCCTGGAGACCCAGTACTTC. Encoded protein: CASLRGTGGLETQYF.